The 14 T cell receptor beta chains presented below share a single source sample, sequenced in a study of cytomegalovirus exposure and HLA in healthy donors. 13 Jbeta primers and 60 Vbeta primers were used for the PCR. Using immunoSEQ multiplex PCR, the repertoire was profiled, and TCRdb retains in-frame clones only, with some absent. The data contain about 120,000 clones, roughly 80% of them singletons. The sample taken for sequencing was PBMCs. All receptors come from a man aged 30-40 years in good health and CMV-seronegative.

The chain uses TRBV7-9 and TRBJ1-6, with D possibly being TRBD1 (5 bases). The V end lost 4 bases, the J end lost 5 bases, and 12 bases lay between the germline ends. This CDR3 is built from 15 residues. The germline CDR1 and CDR2 sequences are SEHNR and FQNEAQ (reference sequence). The CDR3 bases are TGTGCCAGCAGCTCCCCGAGACAGCATAATTCACCCCTCCACTTT. Its translation: CASSSPRQHNSPLHF.

This chain connects TRBV5-1 to TRBJ1-1; the D gene is possibly TRBD1 (6 bases). CDR3 length: 15 residues. CDR1 and CDR2 (germline): SGHRS, YFSETQ. V was trimmed by 3 bases and J by 1 base, leaving 13 bases between them. In DNA, the CDR3 is TGCGCCAGCAGCTCTTACAGGGTAGGGAACACTGAAGCTTTCTTT. Encoded protein: CASSSYRVGNTEAFF.

V is TRBV5-6 and J is TRBJ2-1; 8 nucleotides align to TRBD1. Trimming removed 5 bases from V and 3 bases from J; junction bases left unmatched: 7. Germline lookup yields CDR1 SGHDT and CDR2 YYEEEE. The CDR3 length is 15 residues. CDR3 sequence: CASSAGDRLYNEQFF. The CDR3 bases are TGTGCCAGCAGTGCCGGGGACAGGCTCTACAATGAGCAGTTCTTC. Full variable domain (missing parts from reference TRBV5-6 and TRBJ2-1): DAGVTQSPTHLIKTRGQQVTLRCSPKSGHDTVSWYQQALGQGPQFIFQYYEEEERQRGNFPDRFSGHQFPNYSSELNVNALLLGDSALYLCASSAGDRLYNEQFFGPGTRLTVL.

This chain uses TRBV7-2 with TRBJ1-2, with a possible D match to TRBD1 (6 bases). The CDR3 is made up of 16 amino acids. The germline CDR1 and CDR2 sequences are SGHTA and FQGNSA. V was trimmed by 2 bases and J by 8 bases, leaving 21 bases between them. CDR3 nucleotides: TGTGCCAGCAGCTTATCCCAAACTCAGGGGTCTGGGGGCTACACCTTC. Translated: CASSLSQTQGSGGYTF.

The chain employs TRBV30 and TRBJ2-5, with 7 bases lining up with TRBD2. V lost 3 bases and J lost 13; bases outside the gene matches: 14. From germline, CDR1 is GTSNPN and CDR2 SVGIG (reference sequence). This CDR3 contains 13 residues. The CDR3 loop is CAWRGGGSPRPYF. CDR3 bases: TGTGCCTGGAGGGGCGGGGGTTCCCCTCGACCGTACTTC.

This rearrangement joins TRBV6-6 to TRBJ1-4, with 7 bases identical to TRBD1. This CDR3 is built from 13 residues. Germline V gene data show CDR1 as MNHNY and CDR2 as SVGAGI (reference sequence). After removal of 7 bases from V and 8 bases from J, the junction contained 7 bases not matched to a gene. CDR3 loop: CASKEQGIEKLFF. The CDR3 coding sequence is TGTGCCAGCAAAGAACAGGGGATAGAAAAACTGTTTTTT.

This clone showed up just a few times. V usage is TRBV10-3 and J usage is TRBJ2-6, with 10 bases aligning to TRBD1. The CDR3 length is 18 residues. The ends lost 0 bases at V and 2 bases at J; junction bases unmatched: 4. Germline CDR1 is ENHRY and CDR2 is SYGVKD. The CDR3 here is CAISESMDRGTGANVLTF. CDR3 bases: TGTGCCATCAGTGAGTCGATGGACAGGGGGACTGGGGCCAACGTCCTGACTTTC.

This rearrangement joins TRBV9 to TRBJ2-3, with 9 bases that match TRBD1. Germline lookup yields CDR1 SGDLS and CDR2 YYNGEE. The CDR3 is 16 amino acids. Trimming cost V 2 bases and J 6 bases; bases outside gene matches: 10. CDR3 nucleotides: TGTGCCAGCAGCGTGATACAGGGGGCGGTAATCGATACGCAGTATTTT. Translating gives CASSVIQGAVIDTQYF.

This clone is termed medium-sized (0.01 to 0.1%). The chain is built from TRBV6-4 and TRBJ1-1; no firm D call. The germline CDR1 and CDR2 sequences are MRHNA and SNTAGT. Trimming left V 11 bases short and J 3 bases short, with 13 bases between. The CDR3 runs 12 residues. As DNA, the CDR3 is TGTGCCGGAACGTGGGGAGACACTGAAGCTTTCTTT. Amino acid sequence: CAGTWGDTEAFF.

The J gene is TRBJ1-2, the V gene TRBV4-3; 10 bases are shared with TRBD1. The CDR3 has 14 residues. The J segment lost 7 bases and the V segment lost 1 base, leaving 3 bases of the junction unmatched. CDR1 LGHNA and CDR2 YSLEER come from the germline V gene. CDR3 DNA: TGCGCCAGCAGCCAAGCTGGGGACAGGGGTGGCTACACCTTC. This translates into CASSQAGDRGGYTF.

The chain carries TRBV28 and TRBJ1-2; no definite D call. V gave up 9 bases and J gave up 4 bases, with 24 bases separating them. The CDR3 runs to 16 residues. Looked up from germline, CDR1 is MDHEN and CDR2 is SYDVKM. This chain's CDR3 is CASQVLGSGVAYGYTF. In nucleotides, the CDR3 is TGTGCCAGTCAGGTCCTGGGGTCCGGGGTAGCCTATGGCTACACCTTC.

This clone was counted only a few times. The V call is TRBV5-4, the J call TRBJ1-2, with D unresolved. V lost 0 bases and J lost 2, with 8 bases in between. The CDR3 length is 14 residues. CDR1 SGHNT and CDR2 YYREEE come from the germline V gene (reference sequence). CDR3 coding DNA: TGTGCCAGCAGCTTGGACATCCAGAACTATGGCTACACCTTC. This codes for CASSLDIQNYGYTF.

The chain carries TRBV2 and TRBJ2-3, with D perhaps matching TRBD1 (5 bases). This CDR3 has 16 residues. The V gene lost 2 bases and the J gene lost 2 bases, with 14 bases spanning the gap. Germline CDR1 and CDR2: SNHLY and FYNNEI. The CDR3 here is CASSERGQGPTDTQYF. The DNA of the CDR3 is TGTGCCAGCAGTGAACGTGGGCAGGGCCCCACAGATACGCAGTATTTT. The entire variable domain, with the rest obtained from reference TRBV2 and TRBJ2-3, is as follows: EPEVTQTPSHQVTQMGQEVILRCVPISNHLYFYWYRQILGQKVEFLVSFYNNEISEKSEIFDDQFSVERPDGSNFTLKIRSTKLEDSAMYFCASSERGQGPTDTQYFGPGTRLTVL.

In its sample, this clone was seen a few times. The rearrangement uses TRBV27 and TRBJ2-1, with D maybe TRBD2 (7 bases). With 1 base removed from V and 6 bases from J, the gap between germline ends came to 13 bases. The CDR3 has 15 residues. Germline CDR1 MNHEY, CDR2 SMNVEV (reference sequence). This CDR3 reads CASSLWLGGANEQFF. CDR3 DNA sequence: TGTGCCAGCAGTTTATGGCTAGGGGGGGCCAATGAGCAGTTCTTC.